A selection of T cell receptor beta chains follows, all from one sample in a study of early T cells in non-severe SARS-CoV-2 infection. MiXCR, applied by TCRdb to the 5' RACE reads, yields one record per CDR3 protein. The repertoire holds under 25,000 distinct CDR3 sequences, with approximately 4.4% as singletons. The sample comprised whole blood. Receptors were obtained from an adult who was a healthcare worker with PCR-confirmed SARS-CoV-2 infection or an uninfected control (not recorded which). CDR3s include the opening cysteine and the closing phenylalanine or tryptophan. A D gene is named only where the DNA matches it firmly. The size field reads once, few, many or a size class.

j_call	v_call	clone_size	d_call	cdr3_nt	cdr3_aa
TRBJ2-1	TRBV7-8	many	TRBD1	TGTGCCAGCAGCTCCTCCGGGACAGGGACAAATGAGCAGTTCTTC	CASSSSGTGTNEQFF
TRBJ1-1	TRBV6-5	few	-	TGTGCCAGCAGTTACAACTTGGACACTGAAGCTTTCTTT	CASSYNLDTEAFF
TRBJ2-7	TRBV12-3/TRBV12-4	many	-	TGTGCCAGCAGCCCCGGGACAAAGAGTACGATGCAGTACTTC	CASSPGTKSTMQYF
TRBJ2-1	TRBV4-1	many	-	TGCGCCAGCAGCCAAGCAGGTCGGGGGCCAGGGAATGAGCAGTTCTTC	CASSQAGRGPGNEQFF
TRBJ1-1	TRBV10-3	many	-	TGTGCCACATCCCCGGTGGGGGTGGACACTGAAGCTTTCTTT	CATSPVGVDTEAFF
TRBJ1-1	TRBV5-1	many	TRBD1	TGCGCCAGCACCATGCAGGGGGGCACTGAAGCTTTCTTT	CASTMQGGTEAFF
TRBJ2-2	TRBV6-5	many	-	TGTGCCAGCAGTCCCTTCGGGGTCCACGGGGAGCTGTTTTTT	CASSPFGVHGELFF
TRBJ2-5	TRBV5-4	many	TRBD2	TGTGCCAGCAGCTTGCCTAGCGGGGGCGATCAAGAGACCCAGTACTTC	CASSLPSGGDQETQYF
TRBJ1-1	TRBV6-2/TRBV6-3	medium-sized	TRBD1	TGTGCCAGCAGACGGGACAGGGGGAACACTGAAGCTTTCTTT	CASRRDRGNTEAFF
TRBJ1-2	TRBV20-1	many	-	TGCAGTGCTCCACCCGGTGGGGCGTATGGCTACACCTTC	CSAPPGGAYGYTF